The T cell receptor (beta chain) under discussion was sequenced for a study of vaccination effects on CD4 cells after COVID-19. CDR1 MNHEY and CDR2 SVGAGI come from the germline V gene. This CDR3 has 12 amino acids. Trimming removed 8 bases at V and 5 bases at J, with 13 bases between. For this clone: Antigen unknown.

TCRdb's copy holds only in-frame clones and misses some; the assay was immunoSEQ multiplex PCR. Of 45,000 or so clones in the sample, about 70% were seen once. Cells that had been cultured for 10 days were the source of isolated CD4+ T cells. Each participant was given two doses of one vaccine (BNT162b2 or mRNA-1273). Sequences were derived from CD4+ T cells from PBMCs cultured without peptide, sampled after COVID-19 vaccination. The clonotype originates from a human donor who received a COVID-19 vaccine. The J gene is TRBJ2-7, the V gene TRBV6-5; perhaps TRBD1 as D (5 bases). CDR3 residues: CASYAPGNEQYF. The CDR3 DNA reads as TGTGCCAGCTACGCGCCAGGGAACGAGCAGTACTTC.